This T cell receptor (beta chain) emerged from a study of T cells in women clearing cervical HPV infection. At the level of the study: Women with histologically confirmed HPV16-related CIN3 or worse, 2 with invasive cancer, served as cases.

Findings and limits, study-wide: Each sample's T-cell count was unknown, possibly confounding richness.

Worth noting for this clone: Its antigen is still unknown. The read terminates 3 residues before the CDR3 end, so the remaining end is supplied by the germline J gene.

The table came from immunoSEQ multiplex PCR; TCRdb's copy has only in-frame clones and leaves some out. Here the sample table reports about 30,000 clones. This CDR3 has 13 amino acids. Germline CDR1 SQVTM, CDR2 ANQGSEA. V dropped 7 bases and J dropped 4; count of bases not matched to a gene: 9. The genes are TRBV29-1 and TRBJ1-1; 7 positions match TRBD1. The clonotype originates from a woman aged 18 to 75 with a cervical HPV16 infection that either progressed to CIN3+ or cleared (not recorded which). The sequencing sample was made of blood buffy coat. CDR3 DNA, as far as it was read: TGCAGCGCACAACAGGGGTCGCCCACTGAA. This codes for CSAQQGSPTE. The CDR3 in full is CSAQQGSPTEAFF.